This is a list of T cell receptor beta chains from one sample in a study of T cell responses to AZD1222 COVID-19 vaccine. Using immunoSEQ multiplex PCR, the repertoire was profiled, and TCRdb retains in-frame clones only, with some absent. The repertoire holds about 110,000 clones, with approximately 92% as singletons. Material: peripheral blood, obtained 28 days after the second AZD1222 dose. All receptors come from an adult who received the AZD1222 COVID-19 vaccine. Both conserved end residues are part of each CDR3. A D gene is named only where the DNA matches it firmly. Some rows have no size entry. The others give once, few or many, or a class for an expanded clone.

>NA|NA|TRBJ2-7|TRBV5-5
TGTGCCAGCAGCTGGGCACAGGGAGGCTCCTACGAGCAGTACTTC
CASSWAQGGSYEQYF
>NA|NA|TRBJ2-5|TRBV12-5
TGTGCTAGTGGTTTGGTACTAGATGGGAGACGCCCGTTTCAAGAGACCCAGTACTTC
CASGLVLDGRRPFQETQYF
>TRBD1|many|TRBJ2-7|TRBV7-9
TGTGCCAGCAGCTTAATTGGGACAGGGGTTCGAGGCTACGAGCAGTACTTC
CASSLIGTGVRGYEQYF
>NA|NA|TRBJ2-6|TRBV10-2
TGCGCCAGCAGAAAAGAAGTGAACCCGGCCAACGTCCTGACTTTC
CASRKEVNPANVLTF
>TRBD1|NA|TRBJ1-2|TRBV11-2
TGTGCCAGCAGCATCGGGACAGGTGGAGTCTATGGCTACACCTTC
CASSIGTGGVYGYTF
>NA|NA|TRBJ1-5|TRBV7-8
TGTGCCAGCAGCTCTAGCGCCAGGGGTGACAATCAGCCCCAGCATTTT
CASSSSARGDNQPQHF
>NA|NA|TRBJ2-7|TRBV3-1/TRBV3-2
TGTGCCAGCAGCCAGGGGGCCTACGAGCAGTACTTC
CASSQGAYEQYF
>NA|NA|TRBJ2-5|TRBV29-1
TGCAGCGTTAGTTGGAACGGCAGGGTATTCCAAGAGACCCAGTACTTC
CSVSWNGRVFQETQYF
>NA|NA|TRBJ1-2|TRBV6-5
TGTGCCAGCAGTTCCCGGAGGTATGGCTACACCTTC
CASSSRRYGYTF
>NA|NA|TRBJ2-1|TRBV10-2
TGCGCCAGCAGAGCGGGCCCCCCCGGCACTGAGCAGTTCTTC
CASRAGPPGTEQFF
>NA|once|TRBJ2-5|TRBV3-1/TRBV3-2
TGTGCCAGCAGCCAAGATCCGGACAACCAAGAGACCCAGTACTTC
CASSQDPDNQETQYF
>TRBD1|NA|TRBJ1-4|TRBV4-1
TGCGCCAGCAGCCAGGGACAGCTTGATGAAAAACTGTTTTTT
CASSQGQLDEKLFF
>TRBD1|NA|TRBJ1-2|TRBV29-1
TGCAGCGTTGAAGAGCGACAGGGGGCGGCCAACTATGGCTACACCTTC
CSVEERQGAANYGYTF
>TRBD1|NA|TRBJ1-6|TRBV2
TGTGCCAGCAGGTTACACAGGGGAGCAGGTTCACCCCTCCACTTT
CASRLHRGAGSPLHF
>NA|NA|TRBJ1-2|TRBV29-1
TGCAGCGTCACGACGGCGGACAACTATGGCTACACCTTC
CSVTTADNYGYTF
>NA|NA|TRBJ2-3|TRBV7-2
TGTGCCAGCAGCTTAGGTTCGGGGGCCACAGATACGCAGTATTTT
CASSLGSGATDTQYF
>NA|NA|TRBJ1-6|TRBV18
TGTGCCAGCTCCCGTGGACTGGGACGGGAGAATTCACCCCTCCACTTT
CASSRGLGRENSPLHF
>NA|NA|TRBJ1-2|TRBV3-1/TRBV3-2
TGTGCCAGCAGCCAGTTTGAGAGCTACACCTTC
CASSQFESYTF
>TRBD1|NA|TRBJ1-5|TRBV6-6
TGTGCCAGCAGTTGGCAGGGGGCTTATGGCAATCAGCCCCAGCATTTT
CASSWQGAYGNQPQHF
>NA|NA|TRBJ1-2|TRBV20-1
TGCAGTGCAACGACCGGACCCCTACACGGCTTC
CSATTGPLHGF
>NA|NA|TRBJ1-1|TRBV15
TGTGCCACCAGCAGAGATCTTTCTCCCGCGGTGAACACTGAAGCTTTCTTT
CATSRDLSPAVNTEAFF
>NA|few|TRBJ1-1|TRBV11-3
TGTGCCAGCAGCTTTGGCGGACGGCAGAACACTGAAGCTTTCTTT
CASSFGGRQNTEAFF
>TRBD1|NA|TRBJ1-1|TRBV4-1
TGCGCCAGCAGCCAATTTCCAGGGGGATCCGCTGAAGCTTTCTTT
CASSQFPGGSAEAFF
>NA|NA|TRBJ2-1|TRBV4-1
TGCGCCAGCAGCCAAGGAGACTACCCCTACAATGAGCAGTTCTTC
CASSQGDYPYNEQFF
>TRBD2|NA|TRBJ2-5|TRBV7-9
TGTGCCAGCAGCTTAGTGGGTAGCGGGGGTTTCCGGACCCAGTACTTC
CASSLVGSGGFRTQYF
>NA|NA|TRBJ2-7|TRBV7-6
TGTGCCAGCAGCTTAGATGAGGCTAGAGCCTACGAGCAGTACTTC
CASSLDEARAYEQYF
>NA|NA|TRBJ1-6|TRBV7-9
TGTGCCAGCAGCTCTACGAGGTCGCCCCTCCACTTT
CASSSTRSPLHF
>TRBD1|NA|TRBJ1-5|TRBV6-4
TGTGCCAGCAGTGATTCGGACAGGCTTAGCAATCAGCCCCAGCATTTT
CASSDSDRLSNQPQHF
>TRBD1|NA|TRBJ2-7|TRBV4-2
TGTGCCAGCAGCCCGGACAGGGGGAACCCCTACGAGCAGTACTTC
CASSPDRGNPYEQYF
>NA|NA|TRBJ2-3|TRBV4-1
TGCGCCAGCAGCCAAGATCCCCGGGCCAGCACAGATACGCAGTATTTT
CASSQDPRASTDTQYF
>NA|NA|TRBJ1-2|TRBV3-1/TRBV3-2
TGTGCCAGCAGCCAAGATCGGGCCATAGAGGTGTATGGCTACACCTTC
CASSQDRAIEVYGYTF
>TRBD1|NA|TRBJ1-5|TRBV10-3
TGTGCCAACCGCGGGACAGAAAATCAGCCCCAGCATTTT
CANRGTENQPQHF
>NA|NA|TRBJ1-1|TRBV7-3
TGTGCCAGCAGCTTAGGGACACTGAACACTGAAGCTTTCTTT
CASSLGTLNTEAFF
>NA|NA|TRBJ1-3|TRBV13
TGTGCCAGCAGCCTCCGGACTCCGATCTCTGGAAACACCATATATTTT
CASSLRTPISGNTIYF
>TRBD1|NA|TRBJ2-2|TRBV29-1
TGCAGCGTAAGGACAGGGAGAACCGGGGAGCTGTTTTTT
CSVRTGRTGELFF
>TRBD1|NA|TRBJ1-2|TRBV4-3
TGCGCCAGCAGCCCGGGACAGGGGGCCAACTATGGCTACACCTTC
CASSPGQGANYGYTF
>NA|few|TRBJ1-2|TRBV12-5
TGTGCTAGTGGTTTGATGGCAGCCGTCACGGGCTACACCTTC
CASGLMAAVTGYTF
>NA|NA|TRBJ1-3|TRBV6-4
TGTGCCACTACCCGGGGGGCATCTGGAAACACCATATATTTT
CATTRGASGNTIYF
>NA|NA|TRBJ2-1|TRBV5-1
TGCGCCAGCAGCTTTGGGACAAACTACAATGAGCAGTTCTTC
CASSFGTNYNEQFF
>TRBD1|NA|TRBJ2-1|TRBV14
TGTGCCAGCAGCCCAACAGGGGGAGGTGGTAAGCAGTTCTTC
CASSPTGGGGKQFF
>TRBD2|NA|TRBJ2-2|TRBV4-2
TGTGCCAGCAGCCGGACTAGCGGGGGGGAGCTGTTTTTT
CASSRTSGGELFF
>NA|NA|TRBJ2-1|TRBV5-1
TGCGCCAGCAGCTTGGAGGGTCGAACCCAGTTCTTC
CASSLEGRTQFF
>TRBD1|NA|TRBJ2-5|TRBV28
TGTGCCAGCAGTCGACAGGGGGCGAGTCTGGAGACCCAGTACTTC
CASSRQGASLETQYF
>NA|NA|TRBJ1-6|TRBV2
TGTGCCAGCATTCAGGGGTTTGGTTCACCCCTCCACTTT
CASIQGFGSPLHF
>TRBD2|NA|TRBJ2-1|TRBV5-1
TGCGCCAGCAGCTTGGCGGGGGGGCTTGAGCAGTTCTTC
CASSLAGGLEQFF
>NA|NA|TRBJ2-7|TRBV7-2
TGTGCCAGCAGCTTCCGGCAGGGACCCTACGAGCAGTACTTC
CASSFRQGPYEQYF
>NA|NA|TRBJ2-3|TRBV19
TGTGCCAGTAGTATTACGGGGGCTGGAAAAGATACGCAGTATTTT
CASSITGAGKDTQYF
>NA|NA|TRBJ2-1|TRBV15
TGTGCCACCAGACCCGGGGGGCCCGCCATTGAGCAGTTCTTC
CATRPGGPAIEQFF
>NA|NA|TRBJ1-3|TRBV19
TGTGCCACCCTTAGTATTGAGAGTACCTCTGGAAACACCATATATTTT
CATLSIESTSGNTIYF
>NA|NA|TRBJ2-4|TRBV29-1
TGCAGCGTTGAAGACCTCAGGGTGGCGAACATTCAGTACTTC
CSVEDLRVANIQYF
>TRBD2|NA|TRBJ2-1|TRBV24-1
TGTGCCACCAGTGAAGGACTAGCGGGGGAGCCCCCCTCCTACAATGAGCAGTTCTTC
CATSEGLAGEPPSYNEQFF
>TRBD1|once|TRBJ1-1|TRBV5-1
TGCGCCAGCAGGAGAGGACAGGGGATGAACACTGAAGCTTTCTTT
CASRRGQGMNTEAFF
>TRBD1|once|TRBJ2-3|TRBV10-3
TGTGCCATCAGTGAGTCGAAACAGGGGGCTAGCACAGATACGCAGTATTTT
CAISESKQGASTDTQYF
>NA|NA|TRBJ1-1|TRBV6-5
TGTGCCAGCAGGCCGGGTGGGGGTGAAGCTTTCTTT
CASRPGGGEAFF